The TCR beta chain under discussion was sequenced for a study of T cells after yellow fever vaccination (dated by TCRdb to about 2019). With respect to the entire study: The SMART-Seq v4 Ultra Low Input RNA kit was used to prepare libraries from fractions with low cell numbers. Bulk TCR alpha and beta repertoires were sequenced longitudinally to track T-cell clones before and after primary and booster YFV17D yellow fever vaccination. Two healthy male donors, one aged 18 to 30 and one aged 30 to 39 years, were included in the cohort. Blood samples were taken at several timepoints before and after primary and secondary immunization, and bulk PBMC replicates and cell subsets were isolated.

Taken with the paper, the label for treatment or condition translates to: live attenuated yellow fever vaccine strain. A standard Ficoll-Paque protocol was used to isolate PBMCs from peripheral blood. Dynabeads CD4 and CD8 positive selection kits were used to isolate CD4 and CD8 T-cell fractions. RNA was extracted with TriZol from bulk PBMCs, CD4 and CD8 fractions, and dextramer-positive and dextramer-negative fractions. Synthesis of TCR cDNA relied on 5'RACE template switching, a step that introduced a universal primer site along with unique molecular identifiers. Priming of cDNA synthesis was performed from both the TCR alpha and TCR beta constant segments. Library amplification used two PCR steps, and the second PCR step added sample barcodes and sequencing adapters. Libraries were sequenced on Illumina HiSeq 2500 (2x100 bp) or NovaSeq (2x150 bp). Turning to the authors' computational methods: MIGEC handled demultiplexing of reads and collapsing into UMI consensus sequences, while MiXCR performed V(D)J alignment. Using edgeR on replicate PBMC samples, clonotypes were called vaccine-responding if FDR was below 0.01 and the log2 fold change was above 5 up to day 15. Each bulk clonotype was labeled CD4 or CD8 based on which sequenced repertoire, CD4 or CD8, contained the clonotype at higher abundance. TCRdb took the public reads, trimmed them with fastp at Q25, ran MiXCR for clone calling and kept in-frame beta chains. Each entry merges the rows of one CDR3 protein and shows their most common DNA and genes. It is TCRdb's table, rather than the study itself, that gives the V and J calls and clone size. In this sample the table shows 300,000 or so distinct CDR3 sequences, 10% to 15% of which occur a single time. 0.5% to 0.6% of the sample comes from the top ten.

The table lists this clonotype with a few counts. Its antigen is not yet known. No base quality values were provided; no much bigger clone lies one nucleotide off. The trim is 5 bases for V and 1 base for J, with a gap of 14 bases between the germline ends. Including cysteine and phenylalanine, the CDR3 has 14 amino acids. CDR3 DNA only is kept here, 42 bases in frame from base 1. CDR1 is given as DFQATT and CDR2 as SNEGSKA, both from the germline V gene (reference sequence). What the work shows at the level of the full study, not this receptor alone: A small fraction of clonotypes appeared in both the CD4 and CD8 compartments, likely as a result of convergent recombination. The secondary T-cell response was found to be weaker but faster than the primary response, with a peak reached on day 5 rather than on day 15. Most clones expanded after primary vaccination were re-detected after the booster (96% of CD4 and about nine tenths of CD8), suggesting broad memory maintenance. Because only a couple of donors were included in the study, the extent to which the findings can be generalized is limited. Computational filtering was required because FACS-sorted repertoires could contain abundant contaminating clonotypes from the bulk population.

This specimen was CD4+ T cells sorted from PBMCs, taken 45 days after the yellow fever booster vaccination. The rearrangement combines TRBV20-1 with TRBJ1-1, and TRBD1 may be the D gene, going by 5 matching bases. This TCR came from a man aged 25-40 years who received the YFV17D yellow fever vaccine. The nucleotide sequence is given as TGCAGTGCTGTCGGGGGTGTTACGAACACTGAAGCTTTCTTT. Its coded protein is CSAVGGVTNTEAFF.